The next 25 T cell receptor beta chains were all read from a single sample in a study of neoadjuvant anti-PD-1 for oral cavity cancer. This table comes from immunoSEQ multiplex PCR, and its TCRdb copy is limited to in-frame clones, with some not included. The table has thousands of clones, about 60% seen once. Sample: tumor tissue, taken before nivolumab (anti-PD-1) treatment. These receptor sequences come from a person aged 40-85 years with oral cavity squamous cell carcinoma.

V usage is TRBV9 and J usage is TRBJ1-6; perhaps TRBD1 as D (5 bases). CDR1 and CDR2 from the germline V gene are SGDLS and YYNGEE. Trimming pared 3 bases from V and 10 bases from J, leaving 14 bases between. CDR3 length equals 14 residues. The CDR3 spells CASSGRGKGSPLHF. The CDR3 DNA reads TGTGCCAGCAGCGGGAGGGGAAAGGGATCACCCCTCCACTTT.

This clone came up once. The rearrangement joins TRBV2 to TRBJ2-1; D remains unclear. The V gene's germline CDR1 is SNHLY and CDR2 FYNNEI. The CDR3 consists of 12 residues. V was pared by 8 bases and J by 3 bases, with 8 bases between. CDR3 bases: TGTGCCAGCCTTTGGCGCTACAATGAGCAGTTCTTC. Amino acid sequence: CASLWRYNEQFF.

The genes are TRBV4-2 and TRBJ2-3, with D tentatively TRBD2 (6 bases). Trimming removed 3 bases from V and 4 bases from J, with 11 bases in between. CDR3 length equals 14 residues. The germline gives CDR1 LGHNA, CDR2 YNFKEQ. The CDR3 sequence: CASSQNPSADTQYF. CDR3 bases: TGTGCCAGCAGCCAGAATCCTAGCGCAGATACGCAGTATTTT.

The chain uses TRBV27 and TRBJ1-6; D unresolved. The CDR3 runs to 16 residues. Trimming stripped 5 bases from V and 0 bases from J, with 11 bases between. Germline V gene sequence: CDR1 MNHEY, CDR2 SMNVEV (reference sequence). The CDR3: CASSPTWNSYNSPLHF. The CDR3 coding sequence is TGTGCCAGCAGTCCCACCTGGAACTCCTATAATTCACCCCTCCACTTT.

This chain joins TRBV6-1 and TRBJ1-1; TRBD1 aligns across 8 bases. This CDR3 is 19 amino acids long. Germline assignment: CDR1 MNHNS and CDR2 SASEGT. V shed 1 base, J shed 4 bases, and the junction held 17 bases outside the gene matches. CDR3 DNA sequence: TGTGCCAGCAGTGAAGGGGGGTTAGCAGGGGGCTTTGGAGGCACTGAAGCTTTCTTT. It encodes CASSEGGLAGGFGGTEAFF.

The J gene is TRBJ2-2, the V gene TRBV6-1, with D uncertain. Deletions cut 6 bases from V and 0 bases from J, with 11 bases between. CDR1 and CDR2 (germline): MNHNS, SASEGT. The CDR3 runs 15 residues. CDR3 loop: CASRSDTANTGELFF. The CDR3 bases are TGTGCCAGCAGATCAGATACAGCGAACACCGGGGAGCTGTTTTTT.

This clone occurred a few times. The rearrangement joins TRBV4-1 to TRBJ1-1, with D possibly TRBD1 on 5 matching bases. CDR1 is MGHRA, CDR2 YSYEKL, per germline. This CDR3 comprises 15 residues. V shed 0 bases and J shed 1 base, with 9 bases lying between them. For the CDR3, the DNA is TGCGCCAGCAGCCAAGATAGGAGGGGGAACACTGAAGCTTTCTTT. This gives the protein CASSQDRRGNTEAFF.

A few counts support this clone. The chain uses TRBV14 and TRBJ1-4, with TRBD1 as a possible D gene (5 bases). Looked up from germline, CDR1 is SGHDN and CDR2 is FVKESK. The CDR3 spans 18 residues. Trimming took off 0 bases at V and 3 bases at J, with 17 bases between the two ends. CDR3 DNA sequence: TGTGCCAGCAGCCAAGATGTGCGGAGGGGAACGGCTAATGAAAAACTGTTTTTT. It codes for CASSQDVRRGTANEKLFF.

The V and J genes are TRBV27 and TRBJ1-2, with TRBD1 matching 7 bases. Per germline, CDR1 MNHEY and CDR2 SMNVEV (reference sequence). This CDR3 spans 14 amino acids. V was clipped by 2 bases and J by 6 bases; unmatched bases: 6. DNA of the CDR3: TGTGCCAGCAGTTTAAGGGGAGGGGGCGATGGCTACACCTTC. It specifies CASSLRGGGDGYTF.

V gene TRBV2 combines with J gene TRBJ1-6; 8 bases align to TRBD1. Germline V gene lookup returns CDR1 SNHLY and CDR2 FYNNEI. Losses at the gene ends were 6 bases for V and 9 bases for J; bases not matched to a gene: 7. The CDR3 is 14 residues long. CDR3 coding DNA: TGTGCCAGCAGGGTCGACAGGGGATTTTCACCCCTCCACTTT. Translated, it gives CASRVDRGFSPLHF.

The CDR3 DNA reads as TGTGCCAGCAGCCTTTCCTGGACAGGGGGAGAGACCCAGTACTTC. This codes for CASSLSWTGGETQYF. V is TRBV9 and J is TRBJ2-5; TRBD1 matches 10 bases. The CDR3 length is 15 residues. Germline CDR1 and CDR2: SGDLS and YYNGEE. Germline trimming cut 4 bases from V and 4 bases from J; bases unmatched to any gene: 7.

The chain combines TRBV7-8 with TRBJ1-2; D gene uncertain. V was clipped by 6 bases and J by 1 base, with 15 bases between them. Germline V gene sequence: CDR1 SGHVS, CDR2 FQNEAQ. This CDR3 has 15 residues. CDR3 in DNA: TGTGCCAGCAGTTCGAGGCTTGATCTTAACTATGGCTACACCTTC. It codes for CASSSRLDLNYGYTF.

Only a few counts were recorded for this clone. The chain joins TRBV11-2 to TRBJ2-2, with a weak D call TRBD1 (5 bases). This CDR3 is built from 14 residues. The germline CDR1 and CDR2 sequences are SGHAT and FQNNGV. Trimming removed 1 base from V and 7 bases from J, with 10 bases in between. CDR3 sequence: CASSLAGAGGELFF. Here the CDR3 DNA reads TGTGCCAGCAGCTTAGCTGGGGCAGGCGGGGAGCTGTTTTTT. The complete variable domain, with remaining parts taken from reference TRBV11-2 and TRBJ2-2, reads EAGVAQSPRYKIIEKRQSVAFWCNPISGHATLYWYQQILGQGPKLLIQFQNNGVVDDSQLPKDRFSAERLKGVDSTLKIQPAKLEDSAVYLCASSLAGAGGELFFGEGSRLTVL.

The gene calls are TRBV29-1 and TRBJ1-2, with D unclear. This CDR3 has 12 amino acids. Germline V gives CDR1 SQVTM, CDR2 ANQGSEA. Trimming left V 1 base short and J 8 bases short, with 11 bases between. Here the CDR3 reads CSVEVPAKGYTF. For the CDR3, the DNA is TGCAGCGTTGAAGTCCCGGCAAAAGGCTACACCTTC.

The rearrangement joins TRBV10-3 to TRBJ1-2, with unresolved D. Trimming took off 6 bases at V and 0 bases at J, with 8 bases between the two ends. The length of the CDR3 is 13 residues. Germline V gives CDR1 ENHRY, CDR2 SYGVKD. The CDR3 here is CAIRMGANYGYTF. The CDR3 nucleotides are TGTGCCATCAGGATGGGAGCTAACTATGGCTACACCTTC.

This clone appeared a few times. The chain uses TRBV7-9 and TRBJ2-1; 9 nucleotides line up with TRBD2. The germline CDR1 and CDR2 sequences are SEHNR and FQNEAQ (reference sequence). V lost 3 bases to trimming and J lost 6 bases; unmatched junction nucleotides: 6. This CDR3 comprises 15 residues. The DNA for the CDR3 is TGTGCCAGCAGCTTCGTGCGGGGGGGCCCCAATGAGCAGTTCTTC. Protein: CASSFVRGGPNEQFF.

This rearrangement joins TRBV6-1 to TRBJ1-6; no definite D call. The CDR3 is 13 amino acids. Trimming took off 0 bases at V and 7 bases at J, with 4 bases between the two ends. CDR1 and CDR2 (germline): MNHNS, SASEGT. The CDR3: CASSEAGNSPLHF. The CDR3 DNA reads as TGTGCCAGCAGTGAAGCCGGCAATTCACCCCTCCACTTT.

J is TRBJ2-5 and V is TRBV29-1; 8 nucleotides match TRBD1. Germline-derived CDR1 and CDR2 are SQVTM and ANQGSEA. The length of the CDR3 is 13 residues. With 7 bases clipped from V and 4 bases from J, the junction kept 8 bases outside the gene matches. In DNA, the CDR3 is TGCAGCGCCGACAGGGGAGGAGGAGAGACCCAGTACTTC. Its translation is CSADRGGGETQYF.

The CDR3 here is CASSDGTGGNEQFF. DNA of the CDR3: TGCGCCAGCAGTGACGGGACAGGGGGTAATGAGCAGTTCTTC. The genes are TRBV10-1 and TRBJ2-1; 11 nucleotides match TRBD1. The CDR3 has 14 residues. The V gene end was trimmed by 3 bases and the J gene end by 7 bases; junction bases not matched to a gene: 2. The germline CDR1 and CDR2 sequences are WNHNN and SYGVQD (reference sequence).

This clone has a handful of counts. The chain employs TRBV4-2 and TRBJ2-3; the D call may be TRBD1 or TRBD2 (5 bases each). V was pared by 6 bases and J by 1 base, with 11 bases between. CDR1 is LGHNA and CDR2 is YNFKEQ in the germline V gene. This CDR3 is 14 amino acids long. CDR3 in amino acids: CASRGTKGTDTQYF. DNA for the CDR3: TGTGCCAGCAGGGGGACGAAGGGCACAGATACGCAGTATTTT.

This clone is medium-sized within its sample. The CDR3 spells CAWSVQSNQPQHF. CDR3 coding DNA: TGTGCCTGGAGTGTACAGAGCAATCAGCCCCAGCATTTT. J is TRBJ1-5 and V is TRBV30, with D unclear. V lost 0 bases and J 1 base, leaving 4 bases between the germline ends. Per the germline V gene, CDR1 is GTSNPN and CDR2 is SVGIG (reference sequence). This CDR3 region has 13 residues.

This clone appeared a few times. The chain has TRBV5-1 and TRBJ2-7; TRBD2 might be the D (6 bases). V was trimmed by 7 bases and J by 4 bases, leaving 15 bases between them. Germline CDR1 SGHRS, CDR2 YFSETQ. The CDR3 runs to 13 residues. The CDR3 DNA follows: TGCGCCAGCCGGCGCGGGGAGTGGTACGAGCAGTACTTC. Translation gives CASRRGEWYEQYF.

The rearrangement uses TRBV5-1 and TRBJ2-3, with D perhaps TRBD2 (5 bases). The CDR3 sequence is 15 residues long. Germline CDR1 and CDR2: SGHRS and YFSETQ. Trimming pared 3 bases from V and 2 bases from J, leaving 13 bases between. The CDR3 DNA reads TGCGCCAGCAGCTCCGCGGGCAGTATCACAGATACGCAGTATTTT. Its translation: CASSSAGSITDTQYF.

J is TRBJ1-6 and V is TRBV5-4, with 10 bases fitting TRBD1. This CDR3 is built from 15 residues. Germline assignment: CDR1 SGHNT and CDR2 YYREEE (reference sequence). J lost 10 bases, V lost 0 bases, and 4 bases had no gene match. The CDR3 DNA reads as TGTGCCAGCAGCTTGGGGGACAGGGGACGGTCACCCCTCCACTTT. Amino acid sequence: CASSLGDRGRSPLHF.

The chain joins TRBV7-6 to TRBJ1-4, with TRBD1 matching 8 bases. V was clipped by 1 base and J by 2 bases; unmatched bases: 3. Germline assignment: CDR1 SGHVS and CDR2 FNYEAQ. CDR3 length: 16 amino acids. The CDR3 DNA reads as TGTGCCAGCAGCTTAGGACAGGGGAGTACTAATGAAAAACTGTTTTTT. Amino acid sequence: CASSLGQGSTNEKLFF.